This TCR beta chain was found in a study of blood T cell repertoires in COVID-19. Study as a whole: Acute-phase and convalescent COVID-19 samples originated in the United States, Italy and Spain.

The participants were between about 18 and 90 years old and came from 24 US areas. Using immunoSEQ multiplex PCR, the repertoire was profiled, and TCRdb retains in-frame clones only, with some absent. This repertoire shows 200,000 to 250,000 clones, about 86% found once; its top ten account for roughly 3.8%. The source of this sequence is a woman aged 40 to 49 with acute COVID-19. Specimen: PBMCs or T cells enriched from blood (not recorded which).

As DNA, the CDR3 is TGTGCCAGCAGTGTACAGGGGTCTAGAAATTCACCCCTCCACTTT. Amino acids: CASSVQGSRNSPLHF. The chain recombines TRBV2 with TRBJ1-6; 7 bases map to TRBD1. Germline V lookup: CDR1 SNHLY, CDR2 FYNNEI. The CDR3 contains 15 residues. Trimming cost V 4 bases and J 7 bases; bases outside gene matches: 7.